This TCR beta chain was sequenced during a study of T cell responses to AZD1222 COVID-19 vaccine. Sequencing was performed with immunoSEQ multiplex PCR; in TCRdb, only in-frame clones are kept and a portion is missing. Of 130,000 or so clones listed, approximately 90% are singletons. This clone was counted only a few times. The CDR3 extends over 15 amino acids. V lost 4 bases, J lost 1 base, and 14 bases lay in between. Germline-derived CDR1 and CDR2 are SGHRS and YFSETQ. This receptor was taken from an adult in good health. The sample was peripheral blood, taken on day 0 of MenACWY control vaccination. The chain carries TRBV5-1 and TRBJ2-5; TRBD1 or TRBD2 may be the D gene (6 bases each). CDR3 DNA sequence: TGCGCCAGCAGCCCCAGTAGGGGGGTCCAAGAGACCCAGTACTTC. Protein sequence: CASSPSRGVQETQYF. The whole variable domain, remainder taken from reference TRBV5-1 and TRBJ2-5, is KAGVTQTPRYLIKTRGQQVTLSCSPISGHRSVSWYQQTPGQGLQFLFEYFSETQRNKGNFPGRFSGRQFSNSRSEMNVSTLELGDSALYLCASSPSRGVQETQYFGPGTRLLVL.